These 6 T cell receptor beta chains came from one sample sequenced in a study of brain T cells in children with intractable seizures. The method was immunoSEQ multiplex PCR; TCRdb's version includes in-frame clones alone and lacks a portion of them. The sample shows just under 65,000 clones, 90% to 97% of them seen only once. This material consisted of peripheral blood, taken at surgery. The receptors here all came from a boy younger than two with focal cortical dysplasia and intractable seizures.

This chain uses TRBV5-1 with TRBJ2-3; D may match TRBD1 or TRBD2 (6 bases each). V was cut by 2 bases and J by 2 bases, with 15 bases left in between. The CDR3 loop spans 16 amino acids. CDR1 is SGHRS, CDR2 YFSETQ, per germline. In nucleotides, the CDR3 is TGCGCCAGCAGCTTCTTTTCGGGGGCGTCCACAGATACGCAGTATTTT. Its translation is CASSFFSGASTDTQYF.

The chain recombines TRBV5-1 with TRBJ2-2; D remains unclear. The CDR3 covers 14 residues. V dropped 6 bases and J dropped 7 bases, with 16 bases sitting between them. Germline CDR1 and CDR2: SGHRS and YFSETQ. CDR3 amino acids: CASKYAQIRGELFF. The CDR3 DNA reads as TGCGCCAGCAAGTACGCGCAAATTCGCGGGGAGCTGTTTTTT.

For this clone: Germline and junction disagree at one end, which may indicate a read error. The chain recombines TRBV6-1 with TRBJ2-5; 12 bases agree with TRBD1. CDR1 is MNHNS, CDR2 SASEGT, per germline. The CDR3 has 15 amino acids. The CDR3 here is CASSDQGTGGGLENF. CDR3 in DNA: TGTGCCAGCAGTGACCAAGGGACAGGGGGCGGGCTAGAAAACTTC.

The chain uses TRBV19 and TRBJ2-1; D might be TRBD1 (6 bases). The CDR3 has 15 amino acids. Germline assignment: CDR1 LNHDA and CDR2 SQIVND (reference sequence). Trimming removed 5 bases from V and 0 bases from J, with 11 bases in between. This CDR3 reads CASSGDTGSYNEQFF. The CDR3 region has the DNA TGTGCCAGTAGTGGGGACACGGGCTCCTACAATGAGCAGTTCTTC.

The chain carries TRBV23-1 and TRBJ2-7, with a tentative D call TRBD2 (7 bases). TRBV23-1 is flagged as an ORF with uncertain function. V lost 2 bases to trimming and J lost 6 bases, with 14 bases between them. This CDR3 region has 14 residues. The CDR3 DNA is TGCGCCAGCAGTCAAGAGACTAGCAGGGGCGAGCAGTACTTC. Encoded protein: CASSQETSRGEQYF.

The chain is built from TRBV25-1 and TRBJ2-7; TRBD2 might be the D (5 bases). Trimming removed 1 base from V and 4 bases from J, with 14 bases in between. Germline lookup yields CDR1 MGHDK and CDR2 SYGVNS. The CDR3 covers 15 residues. Here the CDR3 reads CASSESGKGGYEQYF. CDR3 sequence (DNA): TGTGCCAGCAGTGAATCGGGGAAGGGCGGGTACGAGCAGTACTTC.